Below, 32 T cell receptor beta chains from the same sample are listed, as sequenced in a study of cytomegalovirus exposure and HLA in healthy donors (dated by TCRdb to about 2017). The library was produced with the immunoSEQ multiplex PCR assay. The multiplex PCR relied on a mix of 60 forward primers for TCR Vbeta segments and 13 reverse primers for TCR Jbeta segments. TCRdb obtained this table from immuneACCESS and retained in-frame rearrangements with V and J assigned. These tables miss some clones; where compared with another copy, unresolved V genes account for less than half of the shortfall, and the remainder is unexplained. In all, the sample holds some 170,000 clones, and about 81% of those were seen once. 1.5% to 2% of the sample is taken by the ten largest. Sequencing was done on a sample of PBMCs. The receptors shown here come from a woman under 30 in good health and CMV-seronegative.

V and J are TRBV28 and TRBJ2-6; 13 bases match TRBD2. Losses at the gene ends were 6 bases for V and 3 bases for J; bases not matched to a gene: 2. Germline loops: CDR1 MDHEN, CDR2 SYDVKM. This CDR3 spans 16 amino acids. Here the CDR3 DNA reads TGTGCCAGCAGCGGACTAGCGGGAGTTGGGGCCAACGTCCTGACTTTC. Amino acid sequence: CASSGLAGVGANVLTF.

The J gene is TRBJ2-5, the V gene TRBV5-1, with 8 bases identical to TRBD2. CDR1 and CDR2 (germline): SGHRS, YFSETQ. After removal of 4 bases from V and 5 bases from J, the junction contained 13 bases not matched to a gene. The CDR3 length is 16 residues. The CDR3 DNA is TGCGCCAGCAGCCCCCCGGGGGGGGGATTGGGGGAGACCCAGTACTTC. This codes for CASSPPGGGLGETQYF.

This chain joins TRBV1 and TRBJ2-3; the listed D gene, TRBD2, was not tested against the DNA. TRBV1 is a pseudogene locus. This CDR3 region has 16 residues. DNA for the CDR3: TGCACCAGCAGCCCCGGACTAGCGGGGGGGACAGATACGCAGTATTTT. As protein: CTSSPGLAGGTDTQYF.

This rearrangement joins TRBV6-1 to TRBJ1-2; the match to TRBD1 covers 8 bases. The CDR3 runs 17 residues. Trimming took 3 bases from V and 4 from J; bases not matched to a gene: 13. Germline CDR1 is MNHNS and CDR2 is SASEGT. CDR3 amino acids: CASSESQGAEQVYGYTF. CDR3 nucleotides: TGTGCCAGCAGTGAGTCCCAGGGGGCGGAGCAAGTCTATGGCTACACCTTC.

V and J are TRBV5-1 and TRBJ2-7, with 9 bases identical to TRBD1. The CDR3 has 14 amino acids. Trimming removed 4 bases from V and 6 bases from J; junction bases left unmatched: 8. CDR1 and CDR2 from the germline V gene are SGHRS and YFSETQ. The CDR3 DNA sequence: TGCGCCAGCAGCAATGGACAGGGGAAAGGCGAGCAGTACTTC. Translating gives CASSNGQGKGEQYF.

The CDR3 is CASSFEAANEQFF. CDR3 DNA: TGCGCCAGCAGCTTTGAAGCTGCCAATGAGCAGTTCTTC. The V and J genes are TRBV5-1 and TRBJ2-1, with D unclear. Between the trimmed V and J ends, which lost 2 bases and 6 bases, there was a span of 9 bases. The CDR3 runs 13 residues. Per germline, CDR1 SGHRS and CDR2 YFSETQ.

This chain joins TRBV2 and TRBJ1-2, with D possibly being TRBD1 (5 bases). The V end lost 6 bases, the J end lost 3 bases, and 11 bases lay between the germline ends. The CDR3 sequence is 13 residues long. Germline CDR1 is SNHLY and CDR2 is FYNNEI. CDR3 DNA sequence: TGTGCCAGCAGGACTCAGGGATACTATGGCTACACCTTC. It specifies CASRTQGYYGYTF.

CDR3 sequence reads: CASSLAYLDYEQYF. The CDR3 coding sequence is TGTGCCAGCAGCTTAGCTTACTTAGACTACGAGCAGTACTTC. The V and J genes are TRBV7-8 and TRBJ2-7; no clear D. CDR3 length equals 14 residues. Trimming took off 0 bases at V and 3 bases at J, with 9 bases between the two ends. In germline, CDR1 is SGHVS, CDR2 FQNEAQ.

The chain employs TRBV2 and TRBJ2-5, with a weak D call TRBD1 (6 bases). The J call may be faulty, since TRBJ2-7 better matches the DNA end. The germline V gene has CDR1 SNHLY and CDR2 FYNNEI. The CDR3 extends over 15 amino acids. DNA of the CDR3: TGTGCCAGCAGCCACAGGGTCGGACCCCCCTACGAGCAGTACTTC. The encoded protein is CASSHRVGPPYEQYF.

The CDR3 region is CSVGGTGAPYEQYF. The CDR3 region has the DNA TGCAGCGTGGGTGGGACAGGGGCCCCCTACGAGCAGTACTTC. This chain links TRBV29-1 with TRBJ2-7; 10 nucleotides agree with TRBD1. This CDR3 comprises 14 residues. The V gene end was trimmed by 6 bases and the J gene end by 2 bases; junction bases not matched to a gene: 7. The germline V gene encodes CDR1 SQVTM and CDR2 ANQGSEA.

This clone has just one count. This chain joins TRBV11-2 and TRBJ2-5, with TRBD1 matching over 7 bases. The J call may be incorrect, as the DNA end agrees better with TRBJ2-7. From germline, CDR1 is SGHAT and CDR2 FQNNGV. CDR3 length: 12 amino acids. CDR3 loop: CASSLQGYEQYF. The CDR3 DNA reads as TGTGCCAGCAGCCTACAGGGGTACGAGCAGTACTTC.

V usage is TRBV7-9 and J usage is TRBJ1-2; a possible D gene is TRBD1 (5 bases). Between the trimmed V and J ends, which lost 1 base and 2 bases, there was a span of 14 bases. CDR1 is SEHNR and CDR2 is FQNEAQ in the germline V gene (reference sequence). The CDR3 contains 16 residues. In DNA form, the CDR3 reads TGTGCCAGCAGCTTAGGGGCAGGGAACTCCAACTATGGCTACACCTTC. It yields the protein CASSLGAGNSNYGYTF.

The chain carries TRBV25-1 and TRBJ1-2, with D possibly TRBD1 on 6 matching bases. Germline V gene sequence: CDR1 MGHDK, CDR2 SYGVNS. The CDR3 loop spans 15 amino acids. Trimming removed 4 bases from V and 5 bases from J, with 17 bases in between. DNA for the CDR3: TGTGCCAGCAGTGTCCGGGACACAGGGTGGTATGGCTACACCTTC. Translation gives CASSVRDTGWYGYTF.

The rearrangement joins TRBV4-1 to TRBJ2-1; D possibly corresponds to TRBD2 (6 bases). With 2 bases removed from V and 5 bases from J, the gap between germline ends came to 19 bases. The CDR3 runs 17 residues. Looked up from germline, CDR1 is MGHRA and CDR2 is YSYEKL. The CDR3 bases are TGCGCCAGCAGCCAACCTTTAGCGGTTTCCGGGCACAATGAGCAGTTCTTC. It yields the protein CASSQPLAVSGHNEQFF.

This clone was counted only a few times. The chain combines TRBV11-2 with TRBJ2-7; TRBD2 matches 16 bases. The CDR3 covers 17 residues. V was clipped by 5 bases and J by 5 bases; unmatched bases: 9. Germline V lookup: CDR1 SGHAT, CDR2 FQNNGV. For the CDR3, the DNA is TGTGCCAGCAGCCTAGGGACTAGCGGGAGGGCCAGGGACGAGCAGTACTTC. It specifies CASSLGTSGRARDEQYF.

The chain carries TRBV19 and TRBJ2-7; 10 nucleotides agree with TRBD2. Per germline, CDR1 LNHDA and CDR2 SQIVND (reference sequence). V shed 6 bases, J shed 0 bases, and the junction held 2 bases outside the gene matches. There are 14 residues in the CDR3. CDR3: CASSRTSGSYEQYF. CDR3 sequence (DNA): TGTGCCAGTAGCAGGACTAGCGGCTCCTACGAGCAGTACTTC.

The V and J genes are TRBV6-5 and TRBJ1-1; 7 bases agree with TRBD1. This CDR3 has 15 amino acids. V lost 0 bases and J lost 4; bases outside the gene matches: 5. From germline, CDR1 is MNHEY and CDR2 SVGAGI. This CDR3 reads CASSYSSQGGTEAFF. The CDR3 DNA reads TGTGCCAGCAGTTACTCGAGCCAGGGGGGCACTGAAGCTTTCTTT.

The rearrangement uses TRBV6-6 and TRBJ2-3; perhaps TRBD1 as D (5 bases). The CDR3 consists of 13 residues. The germline V and J ends were trimmed by 4 bases and 6 bases, with 11 bases remaining between them. Germline V lookup: CDR1 MNHNY, CDR2 SVGAGI (reference sequence). This CDR3 is CASSSGLGDTQYF. CDR3 bases: TGTGCCAGCAGTTCAGGGTTAGGGGATACGCAGTATTTT.

The chain combines TRBV5-5 with TRBJ2-7; 11 bases are a match to TRBD2. With 4 bases clipped from V and 3 bases from J, the junction kept 3 bases outside the gene matches. Germline CDR1 SGHKS, CDR2 YYEKEE (reference sequence). This CDR3 is built from 14 residues. CDR3 sequence (DNA): TGTGCCAGCAGCCTGGGACTAGCGGACTACGAGCAGTACTTC. This codes for CASSLGLADYEQYF.

The chain employs TRBV28 and TRBJ2-7; 8 nucleotides line up with TRBD1. J was trimmed by 5 bases and V by 5 bases; bases with no gene match: 5. This CDR3 has 13 amino acids. The germline V gene has CDR1 MDHEN and CDR2 SYDVKM. Here the CDR3 DNA reads TGTGCCAGCAGTGCGGACAGGGTTCACGAGCAGTACTTC. Its protein is CASSADRVHEQYF.

The CDR3 loop reads CASSPSPGYVQPQHF. CDR3 in DNA: TGCGCCAGCAGCCCTTCTCCAGGGTACGTACAGCCCCAGCATTTT. The V call is TRBV5-1, the J call TRBJ1-5; possibly TRBD1 for D (5 bases). Germline CDR1 reads SGHRS; CDR2 reads YFSETQ. The CDR3 runs to 15 residues. Between the trimmed V and J ends, which lost 4 bases and 7 bases, there was a span of 18 bases.

The chain joins TRBV25-1 to TRBJ2-3; 7 bases line up with TRBD1. Trimming at V came to 3 bases and at J to 0 bases, leaving 6 bases not matched to a gene. This CDR3 contains 16 residues. Germline CDR1 and CDR2: MGHDK and SYGVNS. The chain's CDR3 is CASSDWTGASTDTQYF. The CDR3 DNA reads as TGTGCCAGCAGTGATTGGACAGGAGCTAGCACAGATACGCAGTATTTT.

This chain uses TRBV7-3 with TRBJ2-3; 8 bases agree with TRBD2. Per the germline V gene, CDR1 is SGHTA and CDR2 is FQGTGA. The length of the CDR3 is 16 residues. V shed 1 base and J 1 base; nucleotides not matched to a gene: 4. CDR3 residues: CASSLNRAGGTDTQYF. CDR3 DNA: TGTGCCAGCAGCTTAAATCGAGCGGGGGGCACAGATACGCAGTATTTT.

CDR3 protein: CAISESVSTEAFF. In DNA, the CDR3 is TGTGCCATCAGTGAAAGTGTGAGCACTGAAGCTTTCTTT. The chain combines TRBV10-3 with TRBJ1-1; no clear D gene. Germline loops: CDR1 ENHRY, CDR2 SYGVKD. CDR3 length: 13 residues. The V and J ends lost 3 bases and 4 bases respectively, with 9 bases between them.

This clone was detected a few times. The chain carries TRBV6-6 and TRBJ2-2; D remains unclear. With 8 bases removed from V and 7 bases from J, the gap between germline ends came to 8 bases. The CDR3 is 11 residues long. Germline loops: CDR1 MNHNY, CDR2 SVGAGI (reference sequence). CDR3 nucleotide sequence: TGTGCCAGCGGGCTTATCGGGGAGCTGTTTTTT. Translation gives CASGLIGELFF.

V usage is TRBV28 and J usage is TRBJ1-3, with TRBD1 matching 7 bases. The V segment lost 6 bases and the J segment 0 bases; nucleotides outside the gene matches: 8. The germline V gene has CDR1 MDHEN and CDR2 SYDVKM. This CDR3 comprises 16 residues. The CDR3 is CASRAYTGDSGNTIYF. DNA of the CDR3: TGTGCCAGCAGGGCCTATACAGGGGACTCTGGAAACACCATATATTTT. Complete variable domain (other parts from reference TRBV28 and TRBJ1-3): DVKVTQSSRYLVKRTGEKVFLECVQDMDHENMFWYRQDPGLGLRLIYFSYDVKMKEKGDIPEGYSVSREKKERFSLILESASTNQTSMYLCASRAYTGDSGNTIYFGEGSWLTVV.

The chain joins TRBV6-5 to TRBJ1-6; no clear D gene. The CDR3 extends over 14 amino acids. Trimming removed 7 bases at V and 6 bases at J, with 13 bases between. CDR1 and CDR2 (germline): MNHEY, SVGAGI. The DNA for the CDR3 is TGTGCCAGCAACAACGCCAGGTTTAATTCACCCCTCCACTTT. It is translated as CASNNARFNSPLHF.

The V gene is TRBV13, the J gene TRBJ2-5, with 8 positions matching TRBD1. The CDR3 spans 16 residues. CDR1 and CDR2 from the germline V gene are PRHDT and FYEKMQ (reference sequence). Germline trimming cut 3 bases from V and 11 bases from J; bases unmatched to any gene: 17. The CDR3: CASSFPISRGLDEQYF. As DNA, the CDR3 is TGTGCCAGCAGCTTTCCAATTAGCAGGGGGCTGGATGAGCAGTACTTC. The full variable domain, rest sourced from reference TRBV13 and TRBJ2-5, is AAGVIQSPRHLIKEKRETATLKCYPIPRHDTVYWYQQGPGQDPQFLISFYEKMQSDKGSIPDRFSAQQFSDYHSELNMSSLELGDSALYFCASSFPISRGLDEQYFGPGTRLLVL.

CDR3 loop: CASSPAQGGLSNQPQHF. Here the CDR3 DNA reads TGTGCCAGCTCACCGGCTCAGGGGGGACTTAGCAATCAGCCCCAGCATTTT. The chain couples TRBV18 to TRBJ1-5; TRBD1 matches 7 bases. Germline CDR1 is KGHSH and CDR2 is LQKENI. V was clipped by 3 bases and J by 0 bases; unmatched bases: 8. The CDR3 is 17 residues long.

The chain is built from TRBV9 and TRBJ2-1; 7 nucleotides match TRBD2. CDR3 size: 16 residues. With V trimmed by 0 bases and J by 2 bases, 5 bases remained unmatched. Germline-derived CDR1 and CDR2 are SGDLS and YYNGEE. DNA for the CDR3: TGTGCCAGCAGCGTAGCGGGGGGTAGGACCTACAATGAGCAGTTCTTC. Translating it yields CASSVAGGRTYNEQFF.

V usage is TRBV7-3 and J usage is TRBJ2-7, with D unresolved. CDR1 is SGHTA and CDR2 is FQGTGA in the germline V gene. V gave up 0 bases and J gave up 4 bases, with 7 bases separating them. The CDR3 runs 13 residues. The CDR3 here is CASSLTNGYEQYF. DNA for the CDR3: TGTGCCAGCAGCTTAACGAACGGGTACGAGCAGTACTTC.

The chain combines TRBV5-1 with TRBJ1-5; TRBD1 aligns across 9 bases. Germline V gene data show CDR1 as SGHRS and CDR2 as YFSETQ. The trim removed 3 bases at V and 5 bases at J, leaving 6 bases unmatched. The CDR3 is 15 amino acids. The CDR3 loop reads CASSSGQGFDQPQHF. The CDR3 coding sequence is TGCGCCAGCAGCTCGGGACAGGGTTTCGATCAGCCCCAGCATTTT.